Listed here is a single T cell receptor beta chain. The antigen remains unidentified. The TCR beta CDR3 regions underwent amplification using RNA transcripts as the source. The primer set for the first-round RT-PCR of the TCR CDR3 was HTBI. TCRdb redid the calling of the multiplex PCR reads with MiXCR, one entry per CDR3 protein. Of about 350,000 distinct CDR3 sequences in the sample, roughly 14% are singletons; the top ten hold 20% to 25%. Diagnoses rested on clinical symptoms, serum thyroxine and TRAb, thyroid ultrasound and orbital computed tomography. The PBMCs were sourced from fresh peripheral blood (about 10 ml). The data were taken from a study of T cells in Graves' hyperthyroidism and ophthalmopathy. Study outcomes and limitations: A 13 V-J model separated ophthalmopathy from stable hyperthyroidism. Peripheral blood also featured most of the thyroid clonotypes expanded above 0.001.

Germline V CDR1 and CDR2: LGHDT, YNNKEL (reference sequence). This CDR3 contains 15 residues. The ends lost 4 bases at V and 4 bases at J; junction bases unmatched: 7. The TCR was taken from a woman between 25 and 40 years old with Graves' hyperthyroidism. The rearrangement uses TRBV3-1 and TRBJ2-1, with TRBD2 matching 7 bases. The sample comprised blood. CDR3 in DNA: TGTGCCAGCAGCCCGGCGTGGCGGGAGTACAATGAGCAGTTCTTC. Translation: CASSPAWREYNEQFF.